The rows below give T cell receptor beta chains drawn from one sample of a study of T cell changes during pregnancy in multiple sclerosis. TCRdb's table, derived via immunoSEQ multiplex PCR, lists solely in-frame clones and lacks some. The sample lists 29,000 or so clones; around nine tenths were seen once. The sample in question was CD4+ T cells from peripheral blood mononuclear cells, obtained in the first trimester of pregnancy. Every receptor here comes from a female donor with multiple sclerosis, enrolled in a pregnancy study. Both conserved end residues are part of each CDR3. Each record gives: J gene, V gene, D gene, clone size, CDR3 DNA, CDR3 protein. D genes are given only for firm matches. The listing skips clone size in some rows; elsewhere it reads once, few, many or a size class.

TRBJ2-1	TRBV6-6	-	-	TGTGCCAGCAGCCCTAGTGGGAGCTCCTACAATGAGCAGTTCTTC	CASSPSGSSYNEQFF
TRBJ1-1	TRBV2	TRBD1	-	TGTGCCAGCAGGGACAGGGAGAACACTGAAGCTTTCTTT	CASRDRENTEAFF
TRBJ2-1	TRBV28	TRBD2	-	TGTGCCAGCAGTTCACCTAGCGGGGGCTCCTACAATGAGCAGTTCTTC	CASSSPSGGSYNEQFF
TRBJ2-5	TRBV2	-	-	TGTGCCAGCAGTCCTAGACTGGGTGAGACCCAGTACTTC	CASSPRLGETQYF
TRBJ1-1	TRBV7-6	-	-	TGTGCCAGCAGCTCCGCCGGGGGCACTGAAGCTTTCTTT	CASSSAGGTEAFF
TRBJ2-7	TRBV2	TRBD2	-	TGTGCCAGCAGTGAACGCGGGGGGGCGTTTATCGAGCAGTACTTC	CASSERGGAFIEQYF
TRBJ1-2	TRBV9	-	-	TGTGCCAGCAGCGTAGGGGTCCAGCGGGGCTATGGCTACACCTTC	CASSVGVQRGYGYTF
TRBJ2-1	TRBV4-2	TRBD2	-	TGTGCCAGCAGCCAAGACGTAGCGGGGGGCGGGGATGAGCAGTTCTTC	CASSQDVAGGGDEQFF
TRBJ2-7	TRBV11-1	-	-	TGTGCCAGCAGCTCCGGAACAGTGGCCGAGCAGTACTTC	CASSSGTVAEQYF
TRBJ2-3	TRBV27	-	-	TGTGCCAGCAGTTTAGTATACACAGATACGCAGTATTTT	CASSLVYTDTQYF
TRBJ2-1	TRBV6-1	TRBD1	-	TGTGCCAGCAGAGAGGGACAGGGGGGCTACAATGAGCAGTTCTTC	CASREGQGGYNEQFF
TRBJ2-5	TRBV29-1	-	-	TGCAGCGCGCGGAAAGAGACCCAGTACTTC	CSARKETQYF
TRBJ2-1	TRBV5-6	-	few	TGTGCCAGCAGCTTGTCCGGGACATCCTCCTACAATGAGCAGTTCTTC	CASSLSGTSSYNEQFF
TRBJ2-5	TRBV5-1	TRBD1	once	TGCGCCAGCAGCTTGGCCCCTAGGGGGCTTCAGACCCAGTACTTC	CASSLAPRGLQTQYF
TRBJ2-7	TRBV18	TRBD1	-	TGTGCCAGCTCGGTGGGACAGGGGAGCTACGAGCAGTACTTC	CASSVGQGSYEQYF
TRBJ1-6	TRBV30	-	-	TGTGCCTGGGGAGATGATAATTCACCCCTCCACTTT	CAWGDDNSPLHF
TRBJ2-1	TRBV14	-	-	TGTGCCAGCAGCCAAGATACACGGAGAACTTACAATGAGCAGTTCTTC	CASSQDTRRTYNEQFF
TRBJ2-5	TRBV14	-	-	TGTGCCAGCAGCCCATGGGCCCAAGAGACCCAGTACTTC	CASSPWAQETQYF
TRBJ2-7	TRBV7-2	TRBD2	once	TGTGCCAGCTCCCAGCGGGGGGGATACGAGCAGTACTTC	CASSQRGGYEQYF
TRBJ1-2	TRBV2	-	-	TGTGCCAGCAGTACAGGTTATGGCTACACCTTC	CASSTGYGYTF
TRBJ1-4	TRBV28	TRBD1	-	TGTGCCAGCAGTTCCCCGGGACAGACTAATGAAAAACTGTTTTTT	CASSSPGQTNEKLFF
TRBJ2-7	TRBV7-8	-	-	TGTGCCAGCAGCCTCACGGCAGGGGACTACGAGCAGTACTTC	CASSLTAGDYEQYF
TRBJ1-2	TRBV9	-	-	TGTGCCAGCAGCGTAGGAGTTGCCGGGGGAAACTATGGCTACACCTTC	CASSVGVAGGNYGYTF
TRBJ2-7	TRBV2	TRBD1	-	TGTGCCAGCAGAGCGCAGGGGGCTCTGTACGAGCAGTACTTC	CASRAQGALYEQYF
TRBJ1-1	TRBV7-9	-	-	TGTGCCAGCAGGGACCCTTCAGGAGGGGCGGACACTGAAGCTTTCTTT	CASRDPSGGADTEAFF
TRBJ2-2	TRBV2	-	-	TGTGCCAGCGGGGGGGCGGCCGGGGAGCTGTTTTTT	CASGGAAGELFF
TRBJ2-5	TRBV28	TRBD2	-	TGTGCCAGCAGCTCCATGGGACTAGCGGAAGAGACCCAGTACTTC	CASSSMGLAEETQYF
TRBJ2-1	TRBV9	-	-	TGTGCCAGCAGCGGGTATGGGGCGGGGGAGCAGTTCTTC	CASSGYGAGEQFF
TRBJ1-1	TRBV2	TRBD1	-	TGTGCCAGCAGAGACAGGGGGGATGAAGCTTTCTTT	CASRDRGDEAFF
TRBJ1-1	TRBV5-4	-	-	TGTGCCAGCAGCTTCTTTCAGGCCGGTAACACTGAAGCTTTCTTT	CASSFFQAGNTEAFF
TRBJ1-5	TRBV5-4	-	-	TGTGCCAGCAGCTTGGATCAGGGTACGGAGCCCCAGCATTTT	CASSLDQGTEPQHF
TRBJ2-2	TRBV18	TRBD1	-	TGTGCCAGCTCACCGACGCGACAGGGAGCGAACACCGGGGAGCTGTTTTTT	CASSPTRQGANTGELFF
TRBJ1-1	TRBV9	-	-	TGTGCCAGCAGCCCGCAGACCCCGAGAGGCACTGAAGCTTTCTTT	CASSPQTPRGTEAFF
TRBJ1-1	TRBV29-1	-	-	TGCAGCGTTGAAGATCTCTACAGGGTGGGTCGGGCTTTCTTT	CSVEDLYRVGRAFF
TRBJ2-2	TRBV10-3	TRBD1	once	TGTGCCATCACCGGACAGGGTTACACCGGGGAGCTGTTTTTT	CAITGQGYTGELFF
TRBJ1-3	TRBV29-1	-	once	TGCAGCGTCGTGGTGGGGACTAACTCTGGAAACACCATATATTTT	CSVVVGTNSGNTIYF
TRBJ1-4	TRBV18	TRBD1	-	TGTGCCAGCGCCTCCGGGACAGCTAATGAAAAACTGTTTTTT	CASASGTANEKLFF
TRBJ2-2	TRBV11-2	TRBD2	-	TGTGCCAGCAGCTTCAAGTACCTAGCGGGGGGATCGAACACCGGGGAGCTGTTTTTT	CASSFKYLAGGSNTGELFF
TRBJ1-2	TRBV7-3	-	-	TGTGCCAGCAGCTTAATCGGGACATATCCCTACACCTTC	CASSLIGTYPYTF
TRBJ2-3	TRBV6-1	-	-	TGTGCCAGCTTTAGGGGAGGGGGGAGCACAGATACGCAGTATTTT	CASFRGGGSTDTQYF
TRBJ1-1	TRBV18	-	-	TGTGCCAGCTCCCCTCACGGGGGGGAGGCTGAAGCTTTCTTT	CASSPHGGEAEAFF
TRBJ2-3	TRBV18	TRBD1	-	TGTGCCAGCTCACCCTGGACAGGGGGAGATACGCAGTATTTT	CASSPWTGGDTQYF
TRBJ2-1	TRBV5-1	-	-	TGCGCCAGCAGCTTGTTAGCAAAGACCCAGTCGGGGGAGCAGTTCTTC	CASSLLAKTQSGEQFF
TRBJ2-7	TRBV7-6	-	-	TGTGCCAGCAGCTTAACCGGCGGGGAGCAGTACTTC	CASSLTGGEQYF
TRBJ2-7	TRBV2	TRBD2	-	TGTGCCAGCAGTGAAGCGTGGGGGGGGGAGCAGTACTTC	CASSEAWGGEQYF
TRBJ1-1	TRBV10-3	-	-	TGTGCCATCAGTGAGCCCGACACAAGTCAGAACACTGAAGCTTTCTTT	CAISEPDTSQNTEAFF
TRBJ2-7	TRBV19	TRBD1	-	TGTGCCAGCTCGGACAGGGGCTACGAGCAGTACTTC	CASSDRGYEQYF
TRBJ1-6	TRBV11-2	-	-	TGTGCCAGCATCTTACCCCAGGACAGTAATAATTCACCCCTCCACTTT	CASILPQDSNNSPLHF
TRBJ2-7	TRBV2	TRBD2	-	TGTGCCAGCACCCGGGAGGTCCAGGGCTACGAGCAGTACTTC	CASTREVQGYEQYF
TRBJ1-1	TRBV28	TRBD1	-	TGTGCCAGCAGTTTTGGGGACAGGGTCTCTGAAGCTTTCTTT	CASSFGDRVSEAFF